The subject of this entry is one TCR beta chain. The germline V gene encodes CDR1 ENHRY and CDR2 SYGVKD. V dropped 0 bases and J dropped 0 bases, with 9 bases sitting between them. The CDR3 is made up of 16 amino acids. Data came from immunoSEQ multiplex PCR; TCRdb stores just in-frame clones and leaves some out. The sample includes some 130,000 clones, 70% to 90% of them seen just once. The entry originates in a study of T cell responses to AZD1222 COVID-19 vaccine. This TCR was recovered from an adult in good health. Sequencing used peripheral blood, obtained on day 0 of AZD1222 vaccination. The genes are TRBV10-3 and TRBJ2-1; D ambiguous. The chain's CDR3 is CAISESRTSSYNEQFF. The CDR3 nucleotides read TGTGCCATCAGTGAGTCGAGAACGAGCTCCTACAATGAGCAGTTCTTC.